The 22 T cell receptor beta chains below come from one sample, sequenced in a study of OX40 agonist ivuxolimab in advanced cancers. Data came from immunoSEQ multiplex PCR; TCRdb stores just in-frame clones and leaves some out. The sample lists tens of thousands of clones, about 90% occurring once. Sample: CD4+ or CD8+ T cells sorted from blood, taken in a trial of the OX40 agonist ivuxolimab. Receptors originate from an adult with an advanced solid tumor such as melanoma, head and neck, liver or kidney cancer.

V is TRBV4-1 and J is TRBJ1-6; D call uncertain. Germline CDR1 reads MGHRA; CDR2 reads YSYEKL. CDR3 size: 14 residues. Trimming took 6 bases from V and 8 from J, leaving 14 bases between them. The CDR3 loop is CASSPGPEYSPLHF. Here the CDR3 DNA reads TGCGCCAGCAGTCCCGGGCCGGAATATTCACCCCTCCACTTT.

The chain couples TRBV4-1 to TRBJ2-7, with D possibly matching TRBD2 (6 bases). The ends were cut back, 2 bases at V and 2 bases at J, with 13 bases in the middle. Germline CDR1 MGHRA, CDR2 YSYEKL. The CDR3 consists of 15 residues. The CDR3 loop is CASSQTADYAYEQYF. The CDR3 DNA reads TGCGCCAGCAGCCAAACCGCGGACTACGCCTACGAGCAGTACTTC.

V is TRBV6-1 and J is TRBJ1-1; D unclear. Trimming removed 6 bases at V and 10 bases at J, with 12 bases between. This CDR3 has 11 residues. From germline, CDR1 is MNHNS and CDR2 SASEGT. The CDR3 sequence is CASSHEWRAFF. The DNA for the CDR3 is TGTGCCAGCAGCCACGAGTGGCGAGCTTTCTTT.

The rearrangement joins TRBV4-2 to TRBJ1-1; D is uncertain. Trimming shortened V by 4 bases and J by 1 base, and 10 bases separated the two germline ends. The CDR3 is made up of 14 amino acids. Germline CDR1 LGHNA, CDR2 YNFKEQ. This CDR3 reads CASSLPNGNTEAFF. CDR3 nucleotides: TGTGCCAGCAGCCTCCCGAACGGGAACACTGAAGCTTTCTTT.

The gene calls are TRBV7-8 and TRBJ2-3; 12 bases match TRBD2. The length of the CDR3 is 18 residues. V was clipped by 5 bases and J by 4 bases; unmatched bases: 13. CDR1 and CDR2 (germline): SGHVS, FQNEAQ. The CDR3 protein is CASSRTGGRLAGADTQYF. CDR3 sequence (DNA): TGTGCCAGCAGCAGGACAGGGGGGAGACTAGCGGGAGCAGATACGCAGTATTTT. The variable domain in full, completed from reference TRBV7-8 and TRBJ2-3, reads GAGVSQSPRYKVAKRGQDVALRCDPISGHVSLFWYQQALGQGPEFLTYFQNEAQLDKSGLPSDRFFAERPEGSVSTLKIQRTQQEDSAVYLCASSRTGGRLAGADTQYFGPGTRLTVL.

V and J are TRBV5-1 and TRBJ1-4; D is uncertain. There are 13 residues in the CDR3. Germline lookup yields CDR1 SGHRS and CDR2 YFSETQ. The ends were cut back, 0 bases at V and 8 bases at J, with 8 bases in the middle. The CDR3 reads CASSLASGEKLFF. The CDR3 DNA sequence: TGCGCCAGCAGCTTGGCCTCTGGAGAAAAACTGTTTTTT.

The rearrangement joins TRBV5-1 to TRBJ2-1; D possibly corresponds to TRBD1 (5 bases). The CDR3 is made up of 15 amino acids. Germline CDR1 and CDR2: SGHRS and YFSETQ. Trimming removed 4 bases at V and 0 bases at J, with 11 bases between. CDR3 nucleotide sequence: TGCGCCAGCAGCGGGGCGCCGAGCTCCTACAATGAGCAGTTCTTC. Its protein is CASSGAPSSYNEQFF.

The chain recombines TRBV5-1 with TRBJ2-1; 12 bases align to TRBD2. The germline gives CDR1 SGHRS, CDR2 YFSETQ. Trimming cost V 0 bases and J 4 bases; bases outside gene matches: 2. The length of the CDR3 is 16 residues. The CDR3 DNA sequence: TGCGCCAGCAGCTTGGTCGGGACTAGCGGGTACAATGAGCAGTTCTTC. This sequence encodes CASSLVGTSGYNEQFF.

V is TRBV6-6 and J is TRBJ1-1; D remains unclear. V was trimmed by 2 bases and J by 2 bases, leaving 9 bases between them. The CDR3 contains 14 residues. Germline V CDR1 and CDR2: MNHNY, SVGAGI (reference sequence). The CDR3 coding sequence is TGTGCCAGCAGTTACACCCGTAGTAACACTGAAGCTTTCTTT. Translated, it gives CASSYTRSNTEAFF.

Here the CDR3 DNA reads TGTGCCATCAGTGTATCGGCAAGCAGCACCGGGGAGCTGTTTTTT. This translates into CAISVSASSTGELFF. The chain has TRBV10-3 and TRBJ2-2; D is ambiguous. Trimming stripped 4 bases from V and 4 bases from J, with 13 bases between. Germline V gene data show CDR1 as ENHRY and CDR2 as SYGVKD. The CDR3 spans 15 residues.

The CDR3 bases are TGTGCCAGCAGCTCGGGACAGAGCTCCTACAATGAGCAGTTCTTC. Encoded protein: CASSSGQSSYNEQFF. J is TRBJ2-1 and V is TRBV7-2; TRBD1 agrees at 7 bases. V lost 4 bases, J lost 0 bases, and 3 bases stayed unmatched. Germline V gene data show CDR1 as SGHTA and CDR2 as FQGNSA. This CDR3 spans 15 amino acids.

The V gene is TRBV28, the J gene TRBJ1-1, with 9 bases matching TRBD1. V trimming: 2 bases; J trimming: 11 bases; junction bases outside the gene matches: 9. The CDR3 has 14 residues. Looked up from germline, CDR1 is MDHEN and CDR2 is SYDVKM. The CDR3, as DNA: TGTGCCAGCAGTTTACCTCCGGGACAGGGCTGGGCTTTCTTT. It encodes CASSLPPGQGWAFF.

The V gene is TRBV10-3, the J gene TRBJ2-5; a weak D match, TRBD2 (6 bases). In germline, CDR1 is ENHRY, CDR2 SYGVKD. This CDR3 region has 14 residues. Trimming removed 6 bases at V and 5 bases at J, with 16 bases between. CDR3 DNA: TGTGCCATCAGCCATCCGACTAGTTCGGAGACCCAGTACTTC. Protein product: CAISHPTSSETQYF.

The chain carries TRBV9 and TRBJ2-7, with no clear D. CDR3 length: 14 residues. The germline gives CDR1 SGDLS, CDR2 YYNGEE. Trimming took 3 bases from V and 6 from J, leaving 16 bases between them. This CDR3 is CASSATGFSTEQYF. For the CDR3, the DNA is TGTGCCAGCAGCGCAACCGGGTTCTCGACCGAGCAGTACTTC.

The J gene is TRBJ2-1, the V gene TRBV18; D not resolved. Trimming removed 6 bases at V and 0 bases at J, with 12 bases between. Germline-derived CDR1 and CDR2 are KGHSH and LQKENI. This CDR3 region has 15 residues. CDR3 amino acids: CASSKTTSSYNEQFF. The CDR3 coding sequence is TGTGCCAGCTCCAAAACAACCAGCTCCTACAATGAGCAGTTCTTC.

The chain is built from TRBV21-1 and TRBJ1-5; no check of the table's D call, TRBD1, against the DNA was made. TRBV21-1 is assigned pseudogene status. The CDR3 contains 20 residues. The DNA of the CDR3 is TGTGCCAGCAGGAACGAAAACCTCGGGACAGGGGGCAGAGGCAATCAGCCCCAGCATTTT. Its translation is CASRNENLGTGGRGNQPQHF.

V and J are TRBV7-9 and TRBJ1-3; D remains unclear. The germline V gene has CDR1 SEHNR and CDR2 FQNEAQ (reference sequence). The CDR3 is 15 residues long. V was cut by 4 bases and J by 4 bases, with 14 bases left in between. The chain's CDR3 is CASSSRGAGGNTIYF. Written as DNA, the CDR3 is TGTGCCAGCAGCTCTCGGGGTGCGGGCGGAAACACCATATATTTT.

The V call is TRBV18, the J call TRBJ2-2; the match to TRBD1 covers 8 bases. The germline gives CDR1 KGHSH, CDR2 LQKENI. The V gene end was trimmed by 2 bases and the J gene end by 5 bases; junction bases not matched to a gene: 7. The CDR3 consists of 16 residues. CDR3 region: CASSPITDRVTGELFF. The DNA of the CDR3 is TGTGCCAGCTCACCAATTACGGACAGGGTGACCGGGGAGCTGTTTTTT.

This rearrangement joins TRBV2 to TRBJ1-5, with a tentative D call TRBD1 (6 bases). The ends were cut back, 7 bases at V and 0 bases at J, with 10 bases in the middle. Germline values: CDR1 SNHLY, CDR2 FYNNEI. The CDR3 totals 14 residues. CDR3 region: CASTGRGSNQPQHF. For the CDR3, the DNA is TGTGCCAGCACAGGCAGGGGTAGCAATCAGCCCCAGCATTTT.

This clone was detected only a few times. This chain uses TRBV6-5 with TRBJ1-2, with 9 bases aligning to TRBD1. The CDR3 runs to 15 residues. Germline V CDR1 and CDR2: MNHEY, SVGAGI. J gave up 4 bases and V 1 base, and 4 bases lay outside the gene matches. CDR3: CASSYLGTGLYGYTF. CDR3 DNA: TGTGCCAGCAGTTACTTAGGGACAGGGCTCTATGGCTACACCTTC.

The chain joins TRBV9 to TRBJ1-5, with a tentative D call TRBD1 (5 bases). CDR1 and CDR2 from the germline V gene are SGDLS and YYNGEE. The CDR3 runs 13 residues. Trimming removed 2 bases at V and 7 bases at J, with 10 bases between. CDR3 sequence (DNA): TGTGCCAGCAGCGTGGGGGAAAACCAGCCCCAGCATTTT. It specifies CASSVGENQPQHF.

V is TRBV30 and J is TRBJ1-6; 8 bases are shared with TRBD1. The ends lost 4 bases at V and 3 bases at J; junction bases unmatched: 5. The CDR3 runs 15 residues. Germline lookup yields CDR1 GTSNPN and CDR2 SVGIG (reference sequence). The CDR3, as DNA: TGTGCCTGGAACCAGGACAGGGACTATAATTCACCCCTCCACTTT. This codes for CAWNQDRDYNSPLHF.